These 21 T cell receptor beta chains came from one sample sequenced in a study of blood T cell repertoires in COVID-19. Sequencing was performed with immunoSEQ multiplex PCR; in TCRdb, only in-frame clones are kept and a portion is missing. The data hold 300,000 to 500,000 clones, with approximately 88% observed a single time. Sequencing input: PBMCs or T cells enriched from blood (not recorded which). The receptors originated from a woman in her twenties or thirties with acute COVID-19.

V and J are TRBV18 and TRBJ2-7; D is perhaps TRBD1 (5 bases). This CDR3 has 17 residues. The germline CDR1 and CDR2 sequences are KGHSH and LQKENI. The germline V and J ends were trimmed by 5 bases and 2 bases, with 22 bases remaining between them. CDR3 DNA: TGTGCCAGCTCAAACAGGCCTGGGGCTAGGAACCCCTACGAGCAGTACTTC. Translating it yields CASSNRPGARNPYEQYF.

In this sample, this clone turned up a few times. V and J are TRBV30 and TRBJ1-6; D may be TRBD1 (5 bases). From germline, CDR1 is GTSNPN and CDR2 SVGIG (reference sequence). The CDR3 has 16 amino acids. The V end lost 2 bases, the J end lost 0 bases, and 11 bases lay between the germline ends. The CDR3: CAWSLGGSSYNSPLHF. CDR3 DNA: TGTGCCTGGAGTTTGGGGGGAAGCTCCTATAATTCACCCCTCCACTTT.

The DNA for the CDR3 is TGTGCCAGCAGCTTAACTAGCGGGGGGTCTGATACGCAGTATTTT. Translation: CASSLTSGGSDTQYF. The chain carries TRBV7-2 and TRBJ2-3, with 12 bases identical to TRBD2. The CDR3 length is 15 residues. J lost 6 bases, V lost 2 bases, and 3 bases had no gene match. CDR1 is SGHTA and CDR2 is FQGNSA in the germline V gene.

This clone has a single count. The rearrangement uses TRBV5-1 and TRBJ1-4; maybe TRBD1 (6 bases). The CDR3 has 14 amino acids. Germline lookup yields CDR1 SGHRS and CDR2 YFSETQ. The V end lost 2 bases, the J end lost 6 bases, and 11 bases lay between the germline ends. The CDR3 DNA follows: TGCGCCAGCAGCTTAGGCCAGGGGTATGAAAAACTGTTTTTT. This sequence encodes CASSLGQGYEKLFF. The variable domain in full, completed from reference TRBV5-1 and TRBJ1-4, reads KAGVTQTPRYLIKTRGQQVTLSCSPISGHRSVSWYQQTPGQGLQFLFEYFSETQRNKGNFPGRFSGRQFSNSRSEMNVSTLELGDSALYLCASSLGQGYEKLFFGSGTQLSVL.

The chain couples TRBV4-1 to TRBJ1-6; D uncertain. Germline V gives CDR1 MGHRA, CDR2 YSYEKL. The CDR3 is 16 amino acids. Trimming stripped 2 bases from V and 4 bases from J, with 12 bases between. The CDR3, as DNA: TGCGCCAGCAGCCAACGACGGGCGGGGTATAATTCACCCCTCCACTTT. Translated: CASSQRRAGYNSPLHF.

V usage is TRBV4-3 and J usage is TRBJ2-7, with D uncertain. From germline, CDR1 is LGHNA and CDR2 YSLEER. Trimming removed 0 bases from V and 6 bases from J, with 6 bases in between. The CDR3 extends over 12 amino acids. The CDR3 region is CASSQDLSEQYF. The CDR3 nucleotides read TGCGCCAGCAGCCAAGACCTCTCCGAGCAGTACTTC.

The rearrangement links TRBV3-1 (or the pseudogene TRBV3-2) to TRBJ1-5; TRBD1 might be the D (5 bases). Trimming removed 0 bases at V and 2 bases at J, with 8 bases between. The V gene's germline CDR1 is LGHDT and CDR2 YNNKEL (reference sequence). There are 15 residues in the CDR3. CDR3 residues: CASSQEDTRNQPQHF. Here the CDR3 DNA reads TGTGCCAGCAGCCAAGAGGACACCCGCAATCAGCCCCAGCATTTT.

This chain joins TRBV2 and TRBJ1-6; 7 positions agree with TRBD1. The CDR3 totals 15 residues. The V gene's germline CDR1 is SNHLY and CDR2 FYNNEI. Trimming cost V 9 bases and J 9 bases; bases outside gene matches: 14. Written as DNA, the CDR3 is TGTGCCAGAGCGGTCGACAGGGTTTCCAGTTCACCCCTCCACTTT. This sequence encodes CARAVDRVSSSPLHF.

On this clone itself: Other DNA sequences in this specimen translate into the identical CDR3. The CDR3 loop reads CASSRGSNQPQHF. In DNA form, the CDR3 reads TGTGCCAGCAGTCGGGGAAGCAATCAGCCCCAGCATTTT. V and J are TRBV12-3 or TRBV12-4 and TRBJ1-5; D not resolved. Trimming cost V 5 bases and J 1 base, with 6 bases left between them. The CDR3 loop spans 13 amino acids.

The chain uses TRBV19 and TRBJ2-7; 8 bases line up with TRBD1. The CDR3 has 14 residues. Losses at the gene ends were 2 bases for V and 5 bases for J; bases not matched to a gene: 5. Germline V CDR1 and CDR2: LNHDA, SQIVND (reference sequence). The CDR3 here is CASSIRTGWDEQYF. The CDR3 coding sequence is TGTGCCAGTAGTATACGGACAGGGTGGGACGAGCAGTACTTC.

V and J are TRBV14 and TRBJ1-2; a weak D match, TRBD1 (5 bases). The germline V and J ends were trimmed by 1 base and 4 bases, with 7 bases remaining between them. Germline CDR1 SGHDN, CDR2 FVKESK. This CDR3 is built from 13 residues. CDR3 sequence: CASSQGGGYGYTF. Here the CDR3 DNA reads TGTGCCAGCAGCCAAGGGGGGGGCTATGGCTACACCTTC.

The CDR3 bases are TGTGCCAGCAGCCCCGGGACAGGGGTTTACAATGAGCAGTTCTTC. It encodes CASSPGTGVYNEQFF. V is TRBV11-2 and J is TRBJ2-1; 10 positions agree with TRBD1. CDR3 size: 15 residues. From germline, CDR1 is SGHAT and CDR2 FQNNGV. The V and J ends lost 5 bases and 4 bases, in that order; junction bases with no gene match: 5.

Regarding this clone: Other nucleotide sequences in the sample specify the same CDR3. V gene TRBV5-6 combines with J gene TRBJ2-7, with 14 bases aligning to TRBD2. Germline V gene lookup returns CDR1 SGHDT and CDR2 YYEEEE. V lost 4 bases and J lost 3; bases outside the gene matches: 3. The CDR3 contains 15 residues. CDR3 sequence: CASSLGLAGDYEQYF. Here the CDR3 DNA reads TGTGCCAGCAGCCTGGGACTAGCGGGGGACTACGAGCAGTACTTC.

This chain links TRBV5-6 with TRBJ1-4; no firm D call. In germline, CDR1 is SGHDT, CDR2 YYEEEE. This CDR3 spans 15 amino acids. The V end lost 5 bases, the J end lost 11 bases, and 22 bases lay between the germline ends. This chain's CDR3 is CASRVWATSRGKLFF. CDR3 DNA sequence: TGTGCCAGCAGGGTCTGGGCGACCAGTCGTGGGAAACTGTTTTTT.

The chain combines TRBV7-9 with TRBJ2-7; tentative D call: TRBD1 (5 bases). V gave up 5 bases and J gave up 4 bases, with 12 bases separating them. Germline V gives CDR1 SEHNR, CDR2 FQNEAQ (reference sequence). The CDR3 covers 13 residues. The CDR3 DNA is TGTGCCAGCAGCGCAATGGGGCTGTACGAGCAGTACTTC. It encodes CASSAMGLYEQYF.

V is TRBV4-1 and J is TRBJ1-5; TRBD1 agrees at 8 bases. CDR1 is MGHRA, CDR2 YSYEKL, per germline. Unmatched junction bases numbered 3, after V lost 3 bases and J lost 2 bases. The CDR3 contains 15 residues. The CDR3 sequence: CASSHLGQGNQPQHF. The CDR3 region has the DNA TGCGCCAGCAGCCACTTGGGACAGGGCAATCAGCCCCAGCATTTT.

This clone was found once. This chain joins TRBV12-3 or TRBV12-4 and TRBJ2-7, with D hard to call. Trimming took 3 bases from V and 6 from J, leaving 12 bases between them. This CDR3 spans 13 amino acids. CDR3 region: CASSFPGNPEQYF. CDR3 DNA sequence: TGTGCCAGCAGTTTTCCGGGTAACCCCGAGCAGTACTTC.

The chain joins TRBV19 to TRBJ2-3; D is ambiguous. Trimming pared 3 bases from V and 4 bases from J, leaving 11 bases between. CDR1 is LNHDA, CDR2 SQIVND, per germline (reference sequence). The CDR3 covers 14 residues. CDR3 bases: TGTGCCAGTAGTATCAAATTGGGCGCAGATACGCAGTATTTT. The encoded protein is CASSIKLGADTQYF.

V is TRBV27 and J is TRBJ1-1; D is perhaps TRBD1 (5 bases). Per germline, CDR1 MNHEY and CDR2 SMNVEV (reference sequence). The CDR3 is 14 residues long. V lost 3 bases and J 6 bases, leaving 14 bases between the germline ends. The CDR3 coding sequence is TGTGCCAGCAGTTTCCTGGGGGGAGGGGCTGAAGCTTTCTTT. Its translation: CASSFLGGGAEAFF.

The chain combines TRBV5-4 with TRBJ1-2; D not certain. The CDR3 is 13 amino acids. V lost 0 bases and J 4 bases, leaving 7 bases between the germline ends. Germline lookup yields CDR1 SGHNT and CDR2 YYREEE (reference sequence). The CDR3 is CASSLGPVYGYTF. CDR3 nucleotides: TGTGCCAGCAGCTTGGGCCCGGTCTATGGCTACACCTTC.

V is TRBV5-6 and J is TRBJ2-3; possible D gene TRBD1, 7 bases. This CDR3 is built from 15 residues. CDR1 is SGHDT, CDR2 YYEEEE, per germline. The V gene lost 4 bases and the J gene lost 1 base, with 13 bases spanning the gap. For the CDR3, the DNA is TGTGCCAGCAGCCCAGCAGGGGGGCGCACAGATACGCAGTATTTT. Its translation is CASSPAGGRTDTQYF.